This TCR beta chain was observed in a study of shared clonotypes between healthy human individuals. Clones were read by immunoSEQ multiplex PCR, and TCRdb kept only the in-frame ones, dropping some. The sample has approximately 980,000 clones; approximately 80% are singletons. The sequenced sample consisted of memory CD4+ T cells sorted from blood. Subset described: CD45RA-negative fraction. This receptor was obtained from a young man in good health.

The CDR3 coding sequence is TGTGCCAGCAGCTTATCGCCGGGGGGCTATACGCAGTATTTT. Its translation is CASSLSPGGYTQYF. The V call is TRBV7-3, the J call TRBJ2-3; D possibly corresponds to TRBD2 (7 bases). Trimming shortened V by 2 bases and J by 7 bases, and 13 bases separated the two germline ends. The CDR3 covers 14 residues. Germline V gene sequence: CDR1 SGHTA, CDR2 FQGTGA.